These 20 T cell receptor beta chains share one sample of origin, sequenced in a study of blood T cell repertoires in COVID-19. The table came from immunoSEQ multiplex PCR; TCRdb's copy has only in-frame clones and leaves some out. The sample includes about 150,000 clones, 80% to 90% seen only once; the top ten take around 15%. The specimen was peripheral blood. These receptors all come from a middle-aged woman with acute or convalescent COVID-19.

This rearrangement joins TRBV2 to TRBJ2-1, with TRBD2 matching 7 bases. The CDR3 consists of 14 residues. Germline-derived CDR1 and CDR2 are SNHLY and FYNNEI. After removal of 7 bases from V and 0 bases from J, the junction contained 3 bases not matched to a gene. The CDR3 spells CASTRGSSYNEQFF. In DNA form, the CDR3 reads TGTGCCAGCACTCGCGGGAGCTCCTACAATGAGCAGTTCTTC. The variable domain in full, completed from reference TRBV2 and TRBJ2-1, reads EPEVTQTPSHQVTQMGQEVILRCVPISNHLYFYWYRQILGQKVEFLVSFYNNEISEKSEIFDDQFSVERPDGSNFTLKIRSTKLEDSAMYFCASTRGSSYNEQFFGPGTRLTVL.

This clone was observed a few times. The gene calls are TRBV7-9 and TRBJ1-5; D is undetermined. Germline V lookup: CDR1 SEHNR, CDR2 FQNEAQ (reference sequence). This CDR3 spans 14 amino acids. Between the trimmed V and J ends, which lost 0 bases and 7 bases, there was a span of 10 bases. The chain's CDR3 is CASSLAGGVQPQHF. In DNA form, the CDR3 reads TGTGCCAGCAGCTTAGCGGGCGGGGTCCAGCCCCAGCATTTT.

This chain joins TRBV2 and TRBJ1-2; D is unclear. The CDR3 covers 13 residues. The V and J ends lost 1 base and 4 bases respectively, with 7 bases between them. Germline V gene data show CDR1 as SNHLY and CDR2 as FYNNEI. The CDR3 region has the DNA TGTGCCAGCAGTGAAGGTCAGATCTATGGCTACACCTTC. Amino acid sequence: CASSEGQIYGYTF.

By sample fraction, this clone is hyperexpanded. The chain joins TRBV20-1 to TRBJ2-7; 7 bases align to TRBD1. V shed 3 bases, J shed 3 bases, and the junction held 14 bases outside the gene matches. The CDR3 extends over 16 amino acids. CDR1 DFQATT and CDR2 SNEGSKA come from the germline V gene (reference sequence). This CDR3 reads CSASPSTGQTFYEQYF. CDR3 DNA: TGCAGTGCTAGTCCAAGTACGGGACAGACATTCTACGAGCAGTACTTC.

The V gene is TRBV11-3, the J gene TRBJ2-3, with D hard to call. CDR3 length: 13 amino acids. V lost 6 bases to trimming and J lost 0 bases, with 7 bases between them. Germline values: CDR1 SGHNT, CDR2 YENEEA. The CDR3 DNA sequence: TGTGCCAGCAGGACCGGGAGCACAGATACGCAGTATTTT. Protein sequence: CASRTGSTDTQYF.

The chain combines TRBV3-1 (or the pseudogene TRBV3-2) with TRBJ2-7; 7 bases map to TRBD2. J was trimmed by 10 bases and V by 0 bases; bases with no gene match: 3. Germline CDR1 LGHDT, CDR2 YNNKEL (reference sequence). This CDR3 spans 12 amino acids. This CDR3 is CASSQDGGDQYF. Here the CDR3 DNA reads TGTGCCAGCAGCCAAGATGGGGGGGACCAGTACTTC.

The rearrangement joins TRBV7-8 to TRBJ2-3, with 8 bases matching TRBD2. J lost 1 base, V lost 4 bases, and 1 base had no gene match. The CDR3 loop spans 14 amino acids. Germline CDR1 SGHVS, CDR2 FQNEAQ. The CDR3 DNA reads as TGTGCCAGCAGCTCGACTAGCGGCACAGATACGCAGTATTTT. Its protein is CASSSTSGTDTQYF.

This rearrangement joins TRBV28 to TRBJ2-1; 14 bases match TRBD2. This CDR3 is 18 amino acids long. V dropped 6 bases and J dropped 0; count of bases not matched to a gene: 7. Germline CDR1 and CDR2: MDHEN and SYDVKM. CDR3: CASSLRLAGGRSYNEQFF. The CDR3 coding sequence is TGTGCCAGCAGCCTAAGACTAGCGGGGGGGCGCTCCTACAATGAGCAGTTCTTC.

The chain links TRBV19 to TRBJ2-5, with a weak D call TRBD2 (7 bases). CDR3 length: 15 residues. V was clipped by 8 bases and J by 4 bases, with 20 bases between them. Germline CDR1 reads LNHDA; CDR2 reads SQIVND (reference sequence). CDR3 DNA: TGTGCCAGTTCCCGGAAGGGGGGGATTGGAGAGACCCAGTACTTC. This codes for CASSRKGGIGETQYF.

The CDR3 bases are TGTGCCAGCAGCTTGCGGACACTCGGCTCTGGGGCCAACGTCCTGACTTTC. This sequence encodes CASSLRTLGSGANVLTF. The rearrangement joins TRBV7-8 to TRBJ2-6, with TRBD1 as a possible D gene (5 bases). The V end lost 3 bases, the J end lost 0 bases, and 12 bases lay between the germline ends. This CDR3 comprises 17 residues. Looked up from germline, CDR1 is SGHVS and CDR2 is FQNEAQ.

This sequence joins TRBV18 and TRBJ2-7; TRBD1 agrees at 12 bases. This CDR3 has 15 amino acids. V gave up 3 bases and J gave up 7 bases; unmatched junction bases: 7. Per the germline V gene, CDR1 is KGHSH and CDR2 is LQKENI. The CDR3 DNA is TGTGCCAGCTCACCCCCGGGACAGGGGGCTCGGGAGCAGTACTTC. It is translated as CASSPPGQGAREQYF.

This chain connects TRBV3-1 (or the pseudogene TRBV3-2) to TRBJ2-7; a possible D gene is TRBD1 (5 bases). V was shortened by 0 bases and J by 4 bases, with 16 bases between the two germline ends. This CDR3 is built from 16 residues. Germline assignment: CDR1 LGHDT and CDR2 YNNKEL (reference sequence). In nucleotides, the CDR3 is TGTGCCAGCAGCCAAGAGGGGCCCATTGGGATTTACGAGCAGTACTTC. It is translated as CASSQEGPIGIYEQYF.

The CDR3: CASSARVPGLAGGPGDIQYF. The CDR3 nucleotides are TGTGCCAGCAGCGCGAGGGTCCCGGGACTAGCGGGGGGGCCAGGGGACATTCAGTACTTC. V usage is TRBV9 and J usage is TRBJ2-4, with 16 bases aligning to TRBD2. V dropped 3 bases and J dropped 8; count of bases not matched to a gene: 17. The CDR3 is made up of 20 amino acids. Germline V gives CDR1 SGDLS, CDR2 YYNGEE.

The chain links TRBV2 to TRBJ2-1; D gene uncertain. The V gene lost 3 bases and the J gene lost 10 bases, with 13 bases spanning the gap. Germline V lookup: CDR1 SNHLY, CDR2 FYNNEI. The CDR3 totals 13 residues. DNA for the CDR3: TGTGCCAGCAGTGATCGCGGAATCAGCGAGCAGTTCTTC. Translated, it gives CASSDRGISEQFF. The whole variable domain, remainder taken from reference TRBV2 and TRBJ2-1, is EPEVTQTPSHQVTQMGQEVILRCVPISNHLYFYWYRQILGQKVEFLVSFYNNEISEKSEIFDDQFSVERPDGSNFTLKIRSTKLEDSAMYFCASSDRGISEQFFGPGTRLTVL.

This chain joins TRBV2 and TRBJ2-7, with D perhaps TRBD2 (7 bases). V was cut by 3 bases and J by 1 base, with 22 bases left in between. Germline V gene sequence: CDR1 SNHLY, CDR2 FYNNEI. The CDR3 contains 18 residues. CDR3: CASSEQWGGAILSYEQYF. For the CDR3, the DNA is TGTGCCAGCAGTGAGCAATGGGGGGGGGCGATCCTTTCCTACGAGCAGTACTTC.

The CDR3, as DNA: TGTGCCAGCACGAAATGGGAGTCCGGGGAGCTGTTTTTT. Translated: CASTKWESGELFF. The V and J genes are TRBV11-3 and TRBJ2-2; D is perhaps TRBD2 (5 bases). Trimming pared 7 bases from V and 6 bases from J, leaving 12 bases between. CDR1 and CDR2 from the germline V gene are SGHNT and YENEEA. This CDR3 is 13 amino acids long.

This chain uses TRBV20-1 with TRBJ2-3; 7 positions match TRBD2. The CDR3 is made up of 15 amino acids. The trim removed 3 bases at V and 4 bases at J, leaving 10 bases unmatched. In germline, CDR1 is DFQATT, CDR2 SNEGSKA (reference sequence). DNA for the CDR3: TGCAGTGCTAGTATCCCGCGGGAGTTCGCAGATACGCAGTATTTT. As protein: CSASIPREFADTQYF.

The gene calls are TRBV13 and TRBJ2-3; TRBD2 matches 10 bases. The junction had 10 bases not matched to a gene; V was cut back by 4 bases and J by 0 bases. The CDR3 is 18 amino acids. Germline V gives CDR1 PRHDT, CDR2 FYEKMQ (reference sequence). The CDR3: CASSSGTSASLSTDTQYF. DNA of the CDR3: TGTGCCAGCAGCTCGGGGACTAGCGCAAGCCTTAGCACAGATACGCAGTATTTT.

The chain has TRBV9 and TRBJ2-1; TRBD2 might be the D (5 bases). The CDR3 is 15 residues long. From germline, CDR1 is SGDLS and CDR2 YYNGEE. Deletions cut 0 bases from V and 1 base from J, with 8 bases between. CDR3 sequence (DNA): TGTGCCAGCAGCGTAGGGACTTTATCCTACAATGAGCAGTTCTTC. Amino acids: CASSVGTLSYNEQFF. The full variable domain, completed using reference TRBV9 and TRBJ2-1, is DSGVTQTPKHLITATGQRVTLRCSPRSGDLSVYWYQQSLDQGLQFLIQYYNGEERAKGNILERFSAQQFPDLHSELNLSSLELGDSALYFCASSVGTLSYNEQFFGPGTRLTVL.

CDR3 protein: CASSEGTGNYGYTF. In nucleotides, the CDR3 is TGTGCCAGCAGTGAAGGGACAGGGAACTATGGCTACACCTTC. This chain connects TRBV6-1 to TRBJ1-2, with TRBD1 identical over 8 bases. Germline CDR1 is MNHNS and CDR2 is SASEGT. V lost 1 base, J lost 2 bases, and 0 bases stayed unmatched. The CDR3 is made up of 14 amino acids.